This paragraph covers one T cell receptor beta chain sequence. Its antigen is not yet known. One base away there is no much larger clone; base qualities are not given. These data come from a study of blood T cell repertoires in COVID-19 (dated by TCRdb to the early 2020s). Describing the broader study: Collaborator samples came from the United States, Italy and Spain and covered acute and convalescent phases of COVID-19. The material from the prospective study consisted of cDNA or gDNA derived from T cells, B-cell-depleted T cells, or PBMCs. Subjects who had been exposed to COVID-19, were actively infected with it, or had recovered from it provided the deeply sampled blood TCRbeta repertoires that made up the dataset. A freely available public database, intended as a resource for researchers studying the immune response to SARS-CoV-2, is where the repertoires were released. The samples were drawn from two sources: the first 160 participants of the ongoing ImmuneRACE study, and 1,000 to 1,500 subjects contributed by 6 global collaborators. The sample metadata nearly always contained a de-identified subject ID, COVID-19 status, age in years and sex. Where available, HLA class I and class II types were taken from metadata supplied by the sample provider and were not determined by assay-based typing. Study-wide findings and limitations: The quantity of clinical and demographic metadata differed by source and by participant and was supplied without curation.

TCRbeta CDR3 regions were amplified from genomic DNA using the immunoSEQ Assay, a bias-controlled multiplex PCR. Concerning the study's data processing: The number of nucleated cells in each sample was estimated by amplification of reference gene primers within the assay. To quantify the absolute abundance of each unique TCRbeta CDR3 rearrangement, sequence reads were collapsed and filtered. For each sample, productive Simpson clonality was calculated as the square root of Simpson's diversity index over productive rearrangements. Imported from immuneACCESS, the table was reduced by TCRdb to in-frame sequences with V and J called. These copies leave out some clones; in studies compared against another copy, an unresolved V gene accounts for under half, and the cause of the remainder is not known. V, J and clone size derive from that table, while D and trimming were established from the DNA sequence. The sample records 200,000 to 300,000 clones, more than 85% of which are singletons. Over 5% of the sample goes to the ten largest clones.

One collaborating source in Seattle enrolled patients while the patients were actively infected and followed the patients over time throughout the course of disease. The collaborating institutions used their own protocols to collect whole blood in K2EDTA tubes. For TCRbeta analysis, collaborator samples were shipped as frozen whole blood, as isolated PBMCs, or as DNA extracted from either sample type. Sequencing used peripheral blood. The sequence was obtained from a woman aged 60-75 years with COVID-19, enrolled during active disease.

This receptor has the CDR3 CAWSSGALEKLFF. Read as DNA, the sequence is TGTGCCTGGAGTTCAGGGGCCCTTGAAAAACTGTTTTTT. The V gene is TRBV30 and the J gene is TRBJ1-4; tentative D gene TRBD1, with 6 bases matching. Trimming removed 2 bases from V and 7 bases from J, leaving 11 bases between the germline ends. From the cysteine through the phenylalanine, the CDR3 covers 13 amino acids. Just the 39-base CDR3 DNA is kept, in frame starting at base 1. In the germline V gene (reference sequence), CDR1 corresponds to GTSNPN and CDR2 to SVGIG.